These 17 T cell receptor beta chains originate from one sample sequenced in a study of CD8 T cells in Susac syndrome. RNA, at about 0.5 to 1 ug, was reverse transcribed with random hexamers. TCRdb reanalysed the immunoSEQ multiplex PCR reads using MiXCR and keeps one entry per CDR3 protein. The repertoire holds 150,000 to 180,000 distinct CDR3 sequences, with approximately 95% as singletons. The sequencing input was CD4+ T cells from PBMCs. These receptors all stem from a human donor with Susac syndrome.

This chain links TRBV3-1 with TRBJ1-3; D might be TRBD1 (6 bases). In germline, CDR1 is LGHDT, CDR2 YNNKEL (reference sequence). V lost 4 bases and J 0 bases, leaving 10 bases between the germline ends. CDR3 length: 15 residues. The DNA for the CDR3 is TGTGCCAGCAGCCCTCGGACAGACTCTGGAAACACCATATATTTT. Protein product: CASSPRTDSGNTIYF.

The V and J genes are TRBV15 and TRBJ2-5, with 8 nucleotides matching TRBD1. V dropped 0 bases and J dropped 5; count of bases not matched to a gene: 8. The CDR3 sequence is 16 residues long. Germline assignment: CDR1 LNHNV and CDR2 YYDKDF (reference sequence). CDR3 protein: CATSRDPRGRRETQYF. The CDR3 DNA reads TGTGCCACCAGCAGAGACCCCAGGGGGCGGCGGGAGACCCAGTACTTC.

This chain uses TRBV12-3 or TRBV12-4 with TRBJ1-6; 7 bases align to TRBD1. The CDR3 spans 12 residues. V was clipped by 10 bases and J by 10 bases; unmatched bases: 7. CDR3 amino acids: CATRQGSSPLHF. CDR3 in DNA: TGTGCCACCCGACAGGGAAGCTCACCCCTCCACTTT.

The V gene is TRBV14, the J gene TRBJ2-1; D unclear. The CDR3 totals 13 residues. Per germline, CDR1 SGHDN and CDR2 FVKESK. V was trimmed by 3 bases and J by 9 bases, leaving 12 bases between them. In DNA, the CDR3 is TGTGCCAGCAGCCAGAATCAGAAGGGTGAGCAGTTCTTC. Amino acids: CASSQNQKGEQFF.

The chain combines TRBV27 with TRBJ2-5; D is uncertain. Germline CDR1 reads MNHEY; CDR2 reads SMNVEV (reference sequence). The CDR3 sequence is 13 residues long. V was cut by 5 bases and J by 4 bases, with 11 bases left in between. The CDR3 DNA is TGTGCCAGCAGTCTCCGGGCCGGAGAGACCCAGTACTTC. It translates to CASSLRAGETQYF.

This clonotype appeared once. The chain joins TRBV21-1 to TRBJ2-7; the table's D call of TRBD1 was not tested on the DNA. TRBV21-1 is a listed pseudogene. The CDR3 consists of 14 residues. CDR3: CASPAPGENHEQYF. CDR3 in DNA: TGTGCCAGCCCGGCGCCAGGGGAGAACCACGAGCAGTACTTC.

The V gene is TRBV29-1, the J gene TRBJ2-3; weak D call: TRBD1 (6 bases). V lost 7 bases and J lost 1, with 6 bases in between. Germline CDR1 is SQVTM and CDR2 is ANQGSEA. This CDR3 has 11 residues. CDR3 sequence reads: CSGTGTDTQYF. CDR3 sequence (DNA): TGCAGCGGGACAGGCACAGATACGCAGTATTTT.

The chain is built from TRBV29-1 and TRBJ1-2; possibly TRBD1 for D (5 bases). The CDR3 loop spans 15 amino acids. CDR1 is SQVTM, CDR2 ANQGSEA, per germline. The ends were cut back, 0 bases at V and 4 bases at J, with 15 bases in the middle. The CDR3 loop is CSVEDRGQTGYGYTF. As DNA, the CDR3 is TGCAGCGTTGAAGATAGGGGCCAGACGGGCTATGGCTACACCTTC.

The CDR3 sequence: CASSHRGGSTPHF. In nucleotides, the CDR3 is TGTGCCAGCAGCCACCGTGGGGGAAGCACCCCCCACTTT. This sequence joins TRBV11-1 and TRBJ1-6; D is perhaps TRBD1 (5 bases). CDR1 is SGHAT and CDR2 is FQDESV in the germline V gene (reference sequence). The CDR3 sequence is 13 residues long. V was pared by 5 bases and J by 18 bases, with 20 bases between.

The chain couples TRBV5-1 to TRBJ1-2; unclear D gene. CDR1 and CDR2 from the germline V gene are SGHRS and YFSETQ. The ends were cut back, 0 bases at V and 8 bases at J, with 11 bases in the middle. The CDR3 is 13 amino acids. The chain's CDR3 is CASSLGSPEGYTF. CDR3 coding DNA: TGCGCCAGCAGCTTGGGGTCGCCGGAGGGCTACACCTTC.

V usage is TRBV4-2 and J usage is TRBJ2-1, with D tentatively TRBD1 or TRBD2 (5 bases each). Trimming cost V 1 base and J 2 bases, with 6 bases left between them. The CDR3 length is 14 residues. Germline V gives CDR1 LGHNA, CDR2 YNFKEQ. The chain's CDR3 is CASSQVGAYNEQFF. In nucleotides, the CDR3 is TGTGCCAGCAGCCAAGTGGGGGCCTACAATGAGCAGTTCTTC.

This clonotype has just one count. The V gene is TRBV7-2, the J gene TRBJ1-2, with 7 bases lining up with TRBD1. V was clipped by 5 bases and J by 7 bases; unmatched bases: 10. Germline CDR1 SGHTA, CDR2 FQGNSA. The CDR3 covers 14 residues. The CDR3 coding sequence is TGTGCCAGCAGCCTGACAGGGCAACCGTCTGGCTACACCTTC. Protein sequence: CASSLTGQPSGYTF. The whole variable domain, remainder taken from reference TRBV7-2 and TRBJ1-2, is GAGVSQSPSNKVTEKGKDVELRCDPISGHTALYWYRQSLGQGLEFLIYFQGNSAPDKSGLPSDRFSAERTGGSVSTLTIQRTQQEDSAVYLCASSLTGQPSGYTFGSGTRLTVV.

This rearrangement joins TRBV5-1 to TRBJ2-5; no firm D call. Per germline, CDR1 SGHRS and CDR2 YFSETQ. V was shortened by 0 bases and J by 2 bases, with 5 bases between the two germline ends. The CDR3 length is 13 residues. The CDR3 coding sequence is TGCGCCAGCAGCTTGGAGGGTCAAGAGACCCAGTACTTC. As protein: CASSLEGQETQYF.

The V gene is TRBV14, the J gene TRBJ1-6, with 9 positions matching TRBD1. From germline, CDR1 is SGHDN and CDR2 FVKESK. This CDR3 region has 15 residues. J lost 10 bases, V lost 3 bases, and 7 bases had no gene match. In DNA form, the CDR3 reads TGTGCCAGCAGCCATGGGGACAGGGTGGACTCACCCCTCCACTTT. Amino acids: CASSHGDRVDSPLHF. Using reference TRBV14 and TRBJ1-6 for the parts outside the CDR3, the full variable domain is EAGVTQFPSHSVIEKGQTVTLRCDPISGHDNLYWYRRVMGKEIKFLLHFVKESKQDESGMPNNRFLAERTGGTYSTLKVQPAELEDSGVYFCASSHGDRVDSPLHFGNGTRLTVT.

The chain joins TRBV3-1 to TRBJ2-7, with D possibly matching TRBD2 (6 bases). This CDR3 has 13 amino acids. V lost 5 bases and J 4 bases, leaving 12 bases between the germline ends. Germline CDR1 is LGHDT and CDR2 is YNNKEL (reference sequence). CDR3 DNA: TGTGCCAGCAGCTACGGGAGAGAGTACGAGCAGTACTTC. This gives the protein CASSYGREYEQYF.

This sequence joins TRBV7-3 and TRBJ2-6, with D possibly TRBD1 on 5 matching bases. Trimming pared 8 bases from V and 0 bases from J, leaving 8 bases between. Germline assignment: CDR1 SGHTA and CDR2 FQGTGA. CDR3 length equals 14 residues. The CDR3 loop is CASARDSGANVLTF. The CDR3 DNA sequence: TGTGCCAGCGCCAGGGACTCTGGGGCCAACGTCCTGACTTTC.

The genes are TRBV29-1 and TRBJ1-1; possibly TRBD1 for D (5 bases). Trimming stripped 4 bases from V and 5 bases from J, with 17 bases between. The V gene's germline CDR1 is SQVTM and CDR2 ANQGSEA. CDR3 length: 14 residues. CDR3 nucleotides: TGCAGCGTTGCCCGAGGGACGGTGGGGACTGAAGCTTTCTTT. Translating gives CSVARGTVGTEAFF.